Reported below is one TCR beta chain. Its matching antigen is unknown. Here immunoSEQ multiplex PCR was the method, and the copy in TCRdb shows in-frame clones only, minus some. The table lists 380,000 or so clones, around four fifths of them singletons, with almost 7.5% in the top ten. Sample treatment: 19 received Ad26.COV2.S at low or high dose, single or two shots; about 5 received placebo; per-sample allocation not given. Collection of samples fell on day 63 after the first vaccine or placebo injection. This specimen comes from a study of Ad26.COV2.S vaccination and SARS-CoV-2 variants. Study in general: Intramuscular Ad26.COV2.S doses were given once or twice, 56 days apart. General study results and limits: Participants given vaccine showed non-spike TCR breadth similar to that of placebo recipients.

CDR1 and CDR2 (germline): MDHEN, SYDVKM. The CDR3 is 15 residues long. Germline trimming cut 1 base from V and 6 bases from J; bases unmatched to any gene: 8. Sequences were derived from peripheral blood, sampled in a trial of Ad26.COV2.S vaccine versus placebo. The source is a person aged 18-60 years who received the Ad26.COV2.S COVID-19 vaccine or a placebo. The V and J genes are TRBV28 and TRBJ2-7; 8 positions match TRBD1. The CDR3, as DNA: TGTGCCAGCAGTTTATTTCAGGGGGCCGGTCGCGAGCAGTACTTC. It codes for CASSLFQGAGREQYF.